A selection of T cell receptor beta chains follows, all from one sample in a study of tumor-infiltrating lymphocytes in localized non-small cell lung cancer. Sequenced by immunoSEQ multiplex PCR; TCRdb stores in-frame clones only, minus some. The table includes roughly 6,000 clones, 65% to 80% detected once. The sequencing input was lung tumor tissue. These receptors were obtained from a human donor with non-small cell lung cancer. CDR3s include the opening cysteine and the closing phenylalanine or tryptophan. D genes are given only for firm matches. Expanded clones are given a class, and other clones once, few, many or no size at all.

v_gene,j_gene,abundance,d_gene,CDR3nt,CDR3aa
TRBV13,TRBJ2-1,.,.,TGTGCCAGCAGCGCGGGAAATGAGCAGTTCTTC,CASSAGNEQFF
TRBV7-2,TRBJ2-2,few,.,TGTGCCAGCAGCCCGGACTTAAGGAACACCGGGGAGCTGTTTTTT,CASSPDLRNTGELFF
TRBV7-2,TRBJ1-1,.,.,TGTGCCAGCAGCTTCTCATTAGGTACTGAAGCTTTCTTT,CASSFSLGTEAFF
TRBV7-6,TRBJ1-2,.,.,TGTGCCAGCAGCTTAGAGGGATCCAACTATGGCTACACCTTC,CASSLEGSNYGYTF
TRBV2,TRBJ1-5,.,.,TGTGCCAGCAAGGGGGTCGGAAATCAGCCCCAGCATTTT,CASKGVGNQPQHF
TRBV5-4,TRBJ1-1,.,.,TGTGCCAGCAGCTTGCGGGCGGAGGGAGGCACTGAAGCTTTCTTT,CASSLRAEGGTEAFF
TRBV4-1,TRBJ2-7,large,.,TGCGCCAGCAGCCCTTGGGACACCGCCTACGAGCAGTACTTC,CASSPWDTAYEQYF
TRBV29-1,TRBJ2-3,.,.,TGCAGCGTTGAAGGTATAGGGGGTCGCACAGATACGCAGTATTTT,CSVEGIGGRTDTQYF
TRBV25-1,TRBJ1-3,few,.,TGTGCCAGCAGCTCTCTGGGGTCCGGAAACACCATATATTTT,CASSSLGSGNTIYF
TRBV15,TRBJ2-1,.,TRBD2,TGTGCCACCAGCAGGTATACTAGCGGGGTTTACAATGAGCAGTTCTTC,CATSRYTSGVYNEQFF
TRBV29-1,TRBJ2-7,.,.,TGCAGCGCTACTGGACTCGAGCAGTACTTC,CSATGLEQYF
TRBV6-1,TRBJ1-1,.,.,TGTGCCAGCAGTGAAGCGGGGAGGGGCCCAGCCACTGAAGCTTTCTTT,CASSEAGRGPATEAFF
TRBV13,TRBJ2-7,few,.,TGTGCCAGCAGCGTCAGGGGTTTAGTAAGCGAGCAGTACTTC,CASSVRGLVSEQYF
TRBV7-2,TRBJ1-2,once,.,TGTGCCAGCAGCTTGAGGTCTAACTATGGCTACACCTTC,CASSLRSNYGYTF